This T cell receptor beta chain was captured in a study of cytomegalovirus exposure and HLA in healthy donors. Broader study findings: The authors later linked a missense DCLRE1C variant to TCR beta V- and J-gene trimming. In a later analysis, specific HLA alleles were associated with over 15,000 TCR beta sequences at a 0.05 false discovery rate. When a later analysis was performed, an Asian-associated ancestry cluster reportedly had fewer N-insertions than the roughly 700-donor mean. Later examination showed HLA-associated TCR beta chains had greater clonal expansion than equally common others.

This clone was detected only once. What it recognizes is unknown. The germline gives CDR1 MNHEY, CDR2 SMNVEV (reference sequence). V was pared by 6 bases and J by 3 bases, with 7 bases of the junction left unmatched. The CDR3 runs to 14 residues. Primers included in the PCR were 60 Vbeta and 13 Jbeta primers. Using immunoSEQ multiplex PCR, the repertoire was profiled, and TCRdb retains in-frame clones only, with some absent. This table holds roughly 140,000 clones, around 79% found once. The sequenced sample was PBMCs. This chain connects TRBV27 to TRBJ2-7, with 8 bases identical to TRBD1. The TCR was taken from a young man in good health and CMV-seropositive. DNA of the CDR3: TGTGCCAGCAGCCAAACAGGGGGAGGCTACGAGCAGTACTTC. This translates into CASSQTGGGYEQYF.